These 26 T cell receptor beta chains were sequenced from one sample in a study of T cell responses to AZD1222 COVID-19 vaccine. Profiled with immunoSEQ multiplex PCR; TCRdb holds only in-frame clones, not every one. The sample lists 65,000 to 75,000 clones, about 88% occurring once. This sample comprised peripheral blood, obtained 28 days after the second dose of the MenACWY control vaccine. The receptors were gathered from an adult who received the MenACWY meningococcal vaccine as a control.

This clone showed up just once. This sequence joins TRBV21-1 and TRBJ2-7; TRBD2 reflects the table's D call only, with no check against the DNA. TRBV21-1 is noted as a pseudogene. The CDR3 has 17 residues. As DNA, the CDR3 is TGTGCCAGCAGCAAAAAAGGGTCTAGCGGGGTCTCCTACGAGCAGTACTTC. Protein: CASSKKGSSGVSYEQYF.

The V and J genes are TRBV9 and TRBJ1-1; no clear D. CDR3 size: 14 residues. Germline CDR1 and CDR2: SGDLS and YYNGEE. V lost 3 bases, J lost 5 bases, and 14 bases lay in between. Here the CDR3 DNA reads TGTGCCAGCAGCGCCTCAGGTGGCTTGACTGAAGCTTTCTTT. This encodes CASSASGGLTEAFF.

A few counts support this clone. The chain uses TRBV29-1 and TRBJ1-1; a possible D gene is TRBD1 (6 bases). V was cut by 7 bases and J by 5 bases, with 11 bases left in between. Germline V lookup: CDR1 SQVTM, CDR2 ANQGSEA. The length of the CDR3 is 11 residues. The CDR3: CSGTVRTEAFF. The CDR3 nucleotides are TGCAGCGGGACAGTTAGGACTGAAGCTTTCTTT.

The chain is built from TRBV30 and TRBJ1-1; 8 bases align to TRBD1. The V and J ends lost 2 bases and 4 bases, in that order; junction bases with no gene match: 9. CDR3 size: 15 residues. Germline V CDR1 and CDR2: GTSNPN, SVGIG (reference sequence). CDR3 in DNA: TGTGCCTGGAGTAAACTTCAGGGGGCCGGCACTGAAGCTTTCTTT. This sequence encodes CAWSKLQGAGTEAFF.

The J gene is TRBJ2-2, the V gene TRBV13, with TRBD1 identical over 10 bases. V lost 4 bases to trimming and J lost 3 bases; unmatched junction nucleotides: 5. From germline, CDR1 is PRHDT and CDR2 FYEKMQ (reference sequence). This CDR3 spans 16 amino acids. CDR3: CASSSDRGRYTGELFF. For the CDR3, the DNA is TGTGCCAGCAGCTCAGACAGGGGGCGGTACACCGGGGAGCTGTTTTTT.

V usage is TRBV7-2 and J usage is TRBJ2-1, with unresolved D. CDR3 length: 15 residues. Germline V CDR1 and CDR2: SGHTA, FQGNSA. Trimming pared 4 bases from V and 0 bases from J, leaving 10 bases between. The DNA of the CDR3 is TGTGCCAGCAGCTCCTCACAGAGCTCCTACAATGAGCAGTTCTTC. Residues: CASSSSQSSYNEQFF.

This clone was recorded only once. This sequence joins TRBV27 and TRBJ2-7; TRBD1 agrees at 7 bases. V trimming: 6 bases; J trimming: 1 base; junction bases outside the gene matches: 12. The CDR3 runs to 16 residues. Germline V gene sequence: CDR1 MNHEY, CDR2 SMNVEV (reference sequence). CDR3 region: CASRVSRDSYSYEQYF. The CDR3 region has the DNA TGTGCCAGCAGAGTAAGTAGGGACAGTTATTCCTACGAGCAGTACTTC.

The genes are TRBV18 and TRBJ2-7, with no clear D. Per germline, CDR1 KGHSH and CDR2 LQKENI. This CDR3 region has 12 residues. V was clipped by 1 base and J by 4 bases, with 5 bases between them. Written as DNA, the CDR3 is TGTGCCAGCTCACCACGGGGTTACGAGCAGTACTTC. Encoded protein: CASSPRGYEQYF.

This chain links TRBV12-5 with TRBJ2-5, with a possible D match to TRBD1 (6 bases). V was clipped by 4 bases and J by 5 bases, with 11 bases between them. The CDR3 totals 13 residues. Per germline, CDR1 LGHNT and CDR2 FRNRAP. CDR3 protein: CASGSGQSETQYF. CDR3 nucleotides: TGTGCTAGTGGTTCCGGACAGTCGGAGACCCAGTACTTC.

The chain combines TRBV18 with TRBJ2-1; the D call may be TRBD1 or TRBD2 (5 bases each). This CDR3 has 13 amino acids. Germline assignment: CDR1 KGHSH and CDR2 LQKENI. Trimming pared 3 bases from V and 8 bases from J, leaving 11 bases between. CDR3 sequence: CASSPLLGDEQFF. DNA of the CDR3: TGTGCCAGCTCACCGTTACTAGGGGATGAGCAGTTCTTC.

Remarks on this clone: Other DNA sequences in the same sample also yield this CDR3. The chain is built from TRBV3-1 (or the pseudogene TRBV3-2) and TRBJ2-7; D ambiguous. CDR1 LGHDT and CDR2 YNNKEL come from the germline V gene (reference sequence). The CDR3 spans 13 residues. V lost 2 bases to trimming and J lost 6 bases, with 11 bases between them. The CDR3 protein is CASSQSAGGEQYF. CDR3 sequence (DNA): TGTGCCAGCAGCCAATCGGCAGGCGGCGAGCAGTACTTC.

The chain recombines TRBV5-1 with TRBJ2-1; D call uncertain. The CDR3 contains 14 residues. Per germline, CDR1 SGHRS and CDR2 YFSETQ. Trimming removed 0 bases at V and 7 bases at J, with 11 bases between. The CDR3 here is CASSLGTLHNEQFF. In DNA form, the CDR3 reads TGCGCCAGCAGCTTGGGAACATTGCATAATGAGCAGTTCTTC. The full variable domain, completed using reference TRBV5-1 and TRBJ2-1, is KAGVTQTPRYLIKTRGQQVTLSCSPISGHRSVSWYQQTPGQGLQFLFEYFSETQRNKGNFPGRFSGRQFSNSRSEMNVSTLELGDSALYLCASSLGTLHNEQFFGPGTRLTVL.

The CDR3 region is CASSPTGLYEQYF. The CDR3 DNA reads TGTGCCAGCAGCCCGACAGGCCTCTACGAGCAGTACTTC. V and J are TRBV28 and TRBJ2-7, with D possibly being TRBD1 (6 bases). The CDR3 covers 13 residues. V lost 6 bases to trimming and J lost 3 bases, with 12 bases between them. Germline CDR1 and CDR2: MDHEN and SYDVKM.

This chain links TRBV5-1 with TRBJ1-2; TRBD1 might be the D (5 bases). From germline, CDR1 is SGHRS and CDR2 YFSETQ. V lost 2 bases and J lost 3, with 5 bases in between. The CDR3 loop spans 12 amino acids. Here the CDR3 reads CASSLGDYGYTF. DNA of the CDR3: TGCGCCAGCAGCTTAGGGGACTATGGCTACACCTTC.

In this sample, this clone turned up once. The V and J genes are TRBV18 and TRBJ2-5, with D perhaps TRBD1 (6 bases). This CDR3 contains 13 residues. V lost 3 bases to trimming and J lost 5 bases, with 10 bases between them. The germline V gene encodes CDR1 KGHSH and CDR2 LQKENI. The chain's CDR3 is CASSPGQMETQYF. The CDR3 region has the DNA TGTGCCAGCTCACCCGGACAGATGGAGACCCAGTACTTC.

This chain uses TRBV5-1 with TRBJ1-2, with D tentatively TRBD1 (5 bases). Trimming removed 0 bases at V and 0 bases at J, with 9 bases between. CDR3 size: 15 residues. Germline loops: CDR1 SGHRS, CDR2 YFSETQ. The DNA for the CDR3 is TGCGCCAGCAGCTTGGTAACAGGAACTAACTATGGCTACACCTTC. It specifies CASSLVTGTNYGYTF.

V gene TRBV5-5 combines with J gene TRBJ2-5; D perhaps matches TRBD1 (7 bases). Germline V lookup: CDR1 SGHKS, CDR2 YYEKEE (reference sequence). Trimming stripped 4 bases from V and 5 bases from J, with 18 bases between. The CDR3 sequence is 15 residues long. The CDR3 loop reads CASSPRGAPGETQYF. The CDR3, as DNA: TGTGCCAGCAGCCCCAGGGGGGCACCGGGGGAGACCCAGTACTTC.

The rearrangement links TRBV9 to TRBJ1-3, with D unclear. This CDR3 comprises 17 residues. Germline loops: CDR1 SGDLS, CDR2 YYNGEE. Trimming took off 0 bases at V and 0 bases at J, with 13 bases between the two ends. In DNA, the CDR3 is TGTGCCAGCAGCGTAGTCGACCTGGAGAGCTCTGGAAACACCATATATTTT. This gives the protein CASSVVDLESSGNTIYF.

The rearrangement joins TRBV6-6 to TRBJ1-1; D not certain. This CDR3 spans 15 amino acids. Trimming pared 0 bases from V and 4 bases from J, leaving 12 bases between. Germline V gene data show CDR1 as MNHNY and CDR2 as SVGAGI (reference sequence). The CDR3 nucleotides are TGTGCCAGCAGTTACTCTCCAGGTGGGTTCACTGAAGCTTTCTTT. Its protein product is CASSYSPGGFTEAFF.

This clone is labeled as medium-sized. V gene TRBV11-2 combines with J gene TRBJ1-1, with a weak D call TRBD1 (5 bases). Trimming took 1 base from V and 10 from J, leaving 19 bases between them. The CDR3 totals 15 residues. CDR1 is SGHAT and CDR2 is FQNNGV in the germline V gene. CDR3 residues: CASSLGGSRVVRAFF. In DNA, the CDR3 is TGTGCCAGCAGCTTAGGAGGATCCAGGGTAGTACGAGCTTTCTTT.

The chain recombines TRBV15 with TRBJ1-4, with D hard to call. Germline-derived CDR1 and CDR2 are LNHNV and YYDKDF (reference sequence). The CDR3 has 16 residues. Trimming stripped 0 bases from V and 0 bases from J, with 8 bases between. DNA for the CDR3: TGTGCCACCAGCAGAGAATTCAGTACAACTAATGAAAAACTGTTTTTT. Its translation: CATSREFSTTNEKLFF.

J is TRBJ1-2 and V is TRBV19, with TRBD1 matching over 9 bases. This CDR3 is built from 15 residues. J was trimmed by 3 bases and V by 3 bases; bases with no gene match: 5. CDR1 is LNHDA and CDR2 is SQIVND in the germline V gene (reference sequence). In DNA form, the CDR3 reads TGTGCCAGTAGTATGCCCGGGACAGGGTACTATGGCTACACCTTC. This gives the protein CASSMPGTGYYGYTF.

The chain combines TRBV18 with TRBJ2-5; D possibly uses TRBD1 or TRBD2 (5 bases each). V dropped 3 bases and J dropped 4 bases, with 9 bases sitting between them. The germline gives CDR1 KGHSH, CDR2 LQKENI. CDR3 length: 13 amino acids. CDR3 sequence reads: CASSPGRSETQYF. CDR3 DNA: TGTGCCAGCTCACCGGGACGATCAGAGACCCAGTACTTC.

V and J are TRBV20-1 and TRBJ2-1, with 11 positions matching TRBD1. Trimming took 3 bases from V and 1 from J; bases not matched to a gene: 14. The CDR3 is 19 amino acids. Germline V gene lookup returns CDR1 DFQATT and CDR2 SNEGSKA (reference sequence). The CDR3 is CSASLPGTGGRWSYNEQFF. As DNA, the CDR3 is TGCAGTGCTAGTTTACCCGGGACAGGGGGTCGGTGGTCCTACAATGAGCAGTTCTTC.

The gene calls are TRBV3-1 (or the pseudogene TRBV3-2) and TRBJ1-5; D not resolved. The germline gives CDR1 LGHDT, CDR2 YNNKEL (reference sequence). The CDR3 sequence is 13 residues long. V was trimmed by 4 bases and J by 4 bases, leaving 8 bases between them. The CDR3 nucleotides are TGTGCCAGCAGCCGAGACCATAATCAGCCCCAGCATTTT. Amino acid sequence: CASSRDHNQPQHF.

The V gene is TRBV18, the J gene TRBJ2-3; perhaps TRBD1 as D (5 bases). Trimming left V 3 bases short and J 5 bases short, with 12 bases between. Germline V gives CDR1 KGHSH, CDR2 LQKENI. The CDR3 loop spans 14 amino acids. In DNA form, the CDR3 reads TGTGCCAGCTCACCGGGGCAAGGGCTAGATACGCAGTATTTT. This encodes CASSPGQGLDTQYF.